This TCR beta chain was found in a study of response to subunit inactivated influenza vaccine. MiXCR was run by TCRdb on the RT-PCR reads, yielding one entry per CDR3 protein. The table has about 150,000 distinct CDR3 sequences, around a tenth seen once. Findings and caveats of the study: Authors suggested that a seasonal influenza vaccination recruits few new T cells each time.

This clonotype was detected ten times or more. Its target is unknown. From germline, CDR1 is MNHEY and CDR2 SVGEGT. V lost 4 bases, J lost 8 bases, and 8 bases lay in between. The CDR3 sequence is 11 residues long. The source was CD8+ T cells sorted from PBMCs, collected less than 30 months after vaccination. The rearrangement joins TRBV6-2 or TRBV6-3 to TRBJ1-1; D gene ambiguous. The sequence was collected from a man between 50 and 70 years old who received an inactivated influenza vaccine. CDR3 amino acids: CASSSTGEAFF. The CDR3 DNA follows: TGTGCCAGCAGTTCCACGGGCGAAGCTTTCTTT.